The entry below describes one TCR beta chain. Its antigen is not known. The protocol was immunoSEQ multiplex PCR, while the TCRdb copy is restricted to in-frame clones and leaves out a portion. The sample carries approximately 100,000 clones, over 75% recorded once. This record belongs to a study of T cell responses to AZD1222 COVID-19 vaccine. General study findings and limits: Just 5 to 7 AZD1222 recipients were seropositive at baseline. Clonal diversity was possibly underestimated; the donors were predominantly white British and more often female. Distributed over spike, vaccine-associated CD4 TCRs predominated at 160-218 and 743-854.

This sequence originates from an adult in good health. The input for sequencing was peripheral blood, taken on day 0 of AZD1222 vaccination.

In DNA, the CDR3 is TGTGCCAGCAGCCCCTTAGGGGGTTCGGGACTAGCAAATGAGCAGTTCTTC. The encoded protein is CASSPLGGSGLANEQFF. The J gene is TRBJ2-1, the V gene TRBV7-9; 9 bases align to TRBD2. The J segment lost 7 bases and the V segment lost 5 bases, leaving 15 bases of the junction unmatched. The CDR3 consists of 17 residues. The germline V gene encodes CDR1 SEHNR and CDR2 FQNEAQ (reference sequence).